These T cell receptor beta chains were read from a single sample in a study of radiation and T cells in renal cell carcinoma. Sequencing was performed with immunoSEQ multiplex PCR; in TCRdb, only in-frame clones are kept and a portion is missing. The sample has some 46,000 clones, about 82% seen once; the top ten hold around a quarter. Material: blood, obtained from a patient whose treatment included radiotherapy and nephrectomy. These receptors were collected from a woman in her seventies with renal cell carcinoma. CDR3s include the opening cysteine and the closing phenylalanine or tryptophan. A D gene is named only where the DNA matches it firmly. Clone size is not always given. Where it is, it says once, few, many or a class for expanded clones.

clone_size j_call v_call d_call cdr3_nt cdr3_aa
. TRBJ1-1 TRBV6-5 . TGTGCCAGCAGTTACTCGGGGGGACTGGGCACTGAAGCTTTCTTT CASSYSGGLGTEAFF
. TRBJ2-7 TRBV5-1 TRBD1 TGCGCCAGCAGCGTAATCCCAGGGGGTGGCCTCTCTTCCTACGAGCAGTACTTC CASSVIPGGGLSSYEQYF
. TRBJ1-1 TRBV6-1 TRBD1 TGTGCCAGCAGTGAGCCGGGACAGGGGAACACTGAAGCTTTCTTT CASSEPGQGNTEAFF
. TRBJ2-1 TRBV2 . TGTGCCAGCAGTGAATTAGCAGGGGGGGTCTACAATGAGCAGTTCTTC CASSELAGGVYNEQFF
many TRBJ2-1 TRBV4-3 . TGCGCCAGCAGCCAAGGGGGGGAGAATGAGCAGTTCTTC CASSQGGENEQFF
few TRBJ2-1 TRBV6-1 . TGTGCCAGCAGTGAAGGGGGGGCCGGGACAGATTACAATGAGCAGTTCTTC CASSEGGAGTDYNEQFF
. TRBJ2-5 TRBV7-2 . TGTGCCAGCAGCTTCGCAGGGGAAGGGACCCAGTACTTC CASSFAGEGTQYF
. TRBJ2-2 TRBV25-1 TRBD1 TGTGCCAGCAGTTCGCAGGGGGTATCCGGGGAGCTGTTTTTT CASSSQGVSGELFF
. TRBJ2-1 TRBV2 TRBD2 TGTGCCAGCAGGGGGACTAGCGGCTACAATGAGCAGTTCTTC CASRGTSGYNEQFF
once TRBJ2-3 TRBV25-1 TRBD2 TGTGCCAGCAGAAGGTCGGGAGGGGGGGATACGCAGTATTTT CASRRSGGGDTQYF
once TRBJ2-2 TRBV5-6 TRBD1 TGTGCCAGCAGCCCCTCGAGGGGGCGTGTTACCGGGGAGCTGTTTTTT CASSPSRGRVTGELFF
. TRBJ2-2 TRBV5-1 . TGCGCCAGCAGCTTTCAGGCGGCGAACACCGGGGAGCTGTTTTTT CASSFQAANTGELFF
. TRBJ1-1 TRBV6-1 . TGTGCCAGCAGTGAACACCAGCTAGCTGAAGCTTTCTTT CASSEHQLAEAFF
. TRBJ2-7 TRBV6-5 . TGTGCCAGCAGTTACGACAAAACCTACGAGCAGTACTTC CASSYDKTYEQYF
many TRBJ1-1 TRBV9 . TGTGCCAGCGGGGGTGGGGCAGGGGATATGAACACTGAAGCTTTCTTT CASGGGAGDMNTEAFF
. TRBJ1-6 TRBV6-5 TRBD1 TGTGCCAGCAGTTCCGGGACAGGGGCAAATTCACCCCTCCACTTT CASSSGTGANSPLHF
. TRBJ2-7 TRBV5-1 TRBD2 TGCGCCAGCAGCTTGGAAGCGGGGCAGGCCTACGAGCAGTACTTC CASSLEAGQAYEQYF
. TRBJ2-7 TRBV6-1 . TGTGCCAGCAGTGGGGGGGTAATACTTTCCTACGAGCAGTACTTC CASSGGVILSYEQYF
. TRBJ1-2 TRBV2 TRBD1 TGTGCCAGCAGTGCGTTTTTGGGACAGGGGGCTGCCGGCTACACCTTC CASSAFLGQGAAGYTF
. TRBJ2-1 TRBV9 . TGTGCCAGCAGCGTAGAAGTCAGAGGGTATTCCTACAATGAGCAGTTCTTC CASSVEVRGYSYNEQFF
. TRBJ1-1 TRBV7-2 . TGTGCCAGCAGCTTCGCGGCGAGGGGGGGCACTGAAGCTTTCTTT CASSFAARGGTEAFF
. TRBJ2-1 TRBV30 . TGTGCCTGGAGTCCCCCGAGCTCCTACAATGAGCAGTTCTTC CAWSPPSSYNEQFF
. TRBJ2-7 TRBV5-1 TRBD1 TGCGCCAGCAGCCAGGGGGGACAGGGGGCAGCCGAGCAGTACTTC CASSQGGQGAAEQYF
. TRBJ1-6 TRBV6-5 TRBD1 TGTGCCAGCAGTTACCCCATTGGGACAGGGTTATCACCCCTCCACTTT CASSYPIGTGLSPLHF
. TRBJ2-3 TRBV4-2 TRBD2 TGTGCCAGCAGCCAACTCCTAGCGGGCAGCACAGATACGCAGTATTTT CASSQLLAGSTDTQYF
few TRBJ1-5 TRBV9 . TGTGCCAGCAGCGTAGGGGACGGGTATCAGCCCCAGCATTTT CASSVGDGYQPQHF
. TRBJ2-3 TRBV10-3 TRBD2 TGTGCCATCAGCCAGCGGGGGGAAGATACGCAGTATTTT CAISQRGEDTQYF
. TRBJ2-1 TRBV28 TRBD1 TGTGCCAGCAGACTGGGACAGGGCCTGCCCTACAATGAGCAGTTCTTC CASRLGQGLPYNEQFF
. TRBJ1-6 TRBV5-6 . TGTGCCAGCAGCTTGAAAGGGCTTAGAAGTTCACCCCTCCACTTT CASSLKGLRSSPLHF
few TRBJ2-5 TRBV6-1 TRBD2 TGTGCCAGCAGGCGGGGGGGCGACTACGAGACCCAGTACTTC CASRRGGDYETQYF
. TRBJ1-1 TRBV9 . TGTGCCAGCAGCGCGTACAGGGCTGACACTGAAGCTTTCTTT CASSAYRADTEAFF
. TRBJ2-2 TRBV9 . TGTGCCAGCAGCGTAGATCCCCGAGTACCCGGGGAGCTGTTTTTT CASSVDPRVPGELFF
. TRBJ1-4 TRBV7-9 TRBD1 TGTGCCAGCAGCTGGGACAGGGGGCTAGGGGAAAAACTGTTTTTT CASSWDRGLGEKLFF
once TRBJ1-1 TRBV2 TRBD1 TGTGCCAGCAGAATAGGAGGGACAGCGAACACTGAAGCTTTCTTT CASRIGGTANTEAFF
. TRBJ1-2 TRBV6-1 TRBD1 TGTGCCAGCAGTGAAGGGGGACAGTCAATGGCTAACTATGGCTACACCTTC CASSEGGQSMANYGYTF
. TRBJ2-7 TRBV7-8 . TGTGCCAGCAGCTTAGCCCTAAACGAGCAGTACTTC CASSLALNEQYF
. TRBJ1-1 TRBV10-3 TRBD1 TGTGCCATCGGAAGACAGGGGGGGACGATGGGCACTGAAGCTTTCTTT CAIGRQGGTMGTEAFF
. TRBJ1-2 TRBV21-1 . TGTGCCAGCAGCAAAGAGACCAGGGAGTATGGCTACACCTTC CASSKETREYGYTF
. TRBJ1-1 TRBV7-2 . TGTGCCAGCAGCCAACAGCCTAACACTGAAGCTTTCTTT CASSQQPNTEAFF
. TRBJ2-2 TRBV19 TRBD1 TGTGCCAGTAATCGGGGGACAGGGAGGACCGGGGAGCTGTTTTTT CASNRGTGRTGELFF
. TRBJ2-7 TRBV19 TRBD1 TGTGCCAGTAGTCGTGACAGGGGGCAGTCCTACGAGCAGTACTTC CASSRDRGQSYEQYF
many TRBJ1-2 TRBV6-5 TRBD1 TGTGCCAGCAGCCGGGACAGCGACTATGGCTACACCTTC CASSRDSDYGYTF
. TRBJ2-1 TRBV29-1 . TGCAGCGGCCTACAGGGAGGCAATGAGCAGTTCTTC CSGLQGGNEQFF
. TRBJ2-7 TRBV6-5 TRBD2 TGTGCCAGCAGTTACCCGTCGGGGGGAAGAAACGAGCAGTACTTC CASSYPSGGRNEQYF
. TRBJ2-5 TRBV10-1 TRBD2 TGCGCCAGCAGTGAGTCTGTGGCGGGGGGCCTCCTAGAGACCCAGTACTTC CASSESVAGGLLETQYF
once TRBJ2-3 TRBV23-1 . TGCGCCAGCAGTCAATCGCCCCGGCGGCTTCCTGGCACAGATACGCAGTATTTT CASSQSPRRLPGTDTQYF